This T cell receptor beta chain was sequenced in a study of shared clonotypes between healthy human individuals. Method: immunoSEQ multiplex PCR; TCRdb's copy keeps in-frame clones and lacks some. Here the sample spans around 2.5 million clones, 93% being singletons. This CDR3 contains 17 residues. From germline, CDR1 is LGHNA and CDR2 YSLEER. The V and J ends lost 3 bases and 10 bases respectively, with 25 bases between them. V usage is TRBV4-3 and J usage is TRBJ2-1; perhaps TRBD2 as D (5 bases). The sample taken for sequencing was naive CD4+ T cells from PBMCs. Subset reported: CD45RA+ positively selected. The TCR sequence derives from a man in his late teens or twenties in good health. Some clones in this sample may be carry-over from other donors' samples. The DNA for the CDR3 is TGCGCCAGCAGCCAGCCCCCCCGGGCCACCCAGCCGGGGGAGCAGTTCTTC. It yields the protein CASSQPPRATQPGEQFF.